This T cell receptor beta chain was profiled in a study of neurological immune-mediated disorders. Broader study findings: It was the repertoires of 18 of 34 multiple sclerosis patients that phylogenetic grouping placed in one related-CDR3 cluster, which is a possible signature. The level of TCR clonal expansion was highest in patients with HTLV-1-associated myelopathy and lowest in multiple sclerosis, where it fell below the level seen in healthy controls.

The authors made cDNA by 5'RACE with 10-nucleotide random UMIs. TCRdb redid the calling of the 5' RACE reads with MiXCR, one entry per CDR3 protein. The data hold about 80,000 distinct CDR3 sequences, with under 4.5% observed a single time. This clonotype was recorded many times. What it recognizes is unknown. Germline V gene data show CDR1 as KGHDR and CDR2 as SFDVKD. The length of the CDR3 is 15 residues. The ends lost 4 bases at V and 4 bases at J; junction bases unmatched: 3. Time point defined: longitudinal time-point 3. The receptor comes from a woman aged 55 to 70 with multiple sclerosis. Sequenced: PBMCs. The chain uses TRBV24-1 and TRBJ2-1; 10 nucleotides agree with TRBD2. CDR3 sequence: CATSEKRGGYNEQFF. The CDR3 DNA reads TGTGCCACCAGTGAGAAGCGGGGGGGGTACAATGAGCAGTTCTTC.